This entry lists 15 T cell receptor beta chains sequenced from one sample in a study of T cell responses to AZD1222 COVID-19 vaccine (dated by TCRdb to about 2021). This sample's time point label indicates: baseline before first vaccination. Libraries were made using the immunoSEQ multiplex PCR assay. TCRdb limited this immuneACCESS table to in-frame rearrangements with V and J called. A share of clones is missing; checked studies link under half to unresolved V genes, and the rest is unexplained. In all, the sample holds over 90,000 clones, and less than 95% of those were seen once. The ten largest clones represent about 4.8% of the sample. The material sequenced was peripheral blood, taken on day 0 of AZD1222 vaccination. Source of these receptors: an adult in good health.

The chain uses TRBV3-1 (or the pseudogene TRBV3-2) and TRBJ1-2, with D perhaps TRBD1 (6 bases). The germline V gene has CDR1 LGHDT and CDR2 YNNKEL (reference sequence). Trimming took off 2 bases at V and 2 bases at J, with 15 bases between the two ends. This CDR3 has 16 residues. CDR3 nucleotides: TGTGCCAGCAGCCAAAGGACAGCCGCCAGAAACTATGGCTACACCTTC. It yields the protein CASSQRTAARNYGYTF.

The V and J genes are TRBV27 and TRBJ1-4; a possible D gene is TRBD1 (6 bases). Trimming cost V 7 bases and J 9 bases, with 21 bases left between them. Germline loops: CDR1 MNHEY, CDR2 SMNVEV (reference sequence). The CDR3 has 15 amino acids. The chain's CDR3 is CASTPKGGGAKKLFF. The CDR3 nucleotides read TGTGCCAGCACCCCTAAGGGGGGGGGAGCCAAAAAACTGTTTTTT.

The chain combines TRBV7-3 with TRBJ1-4; tentative D call: TRBD1 (5 bases). The CDR3 has 13 residues. The germline gives CDR1 SGHTA, CDR2 FQGTGA. V was shortened by 5 bases and J by 7 bases, with 11 bases between the two germline ends. CDR3 residues: CASSPGTFEKLFF. DNA of the CDR3: TGTGCCAGCAGCCCAGGGACTTTTGAAAAACTGTTTTTT.

The chain couples TRBV11-2 to TRBJ2-7; D is undetermined. This CDR3 contains 12 residues. V was cut by 1 base and J by 0 bases, with 1 base left in between. Looked up from germline, CDR1 is SGHAT and CDR2 is FQNNGV. The DNA for the CDR3 is TGTGCCAGCAGCTTAGGCTCCTACGAGCAGTACTTC. Translating it yields CASSLGSYEQYF.

This chain uses TRBV11-1 with TRBJ2-5, with 7 bases that match TRBD2. Germline V gene sequence: CDR1 SGHAT, CDR2 FQDESV (reference sequence). V lost 5 bases, J lost 2 bases, and 2 bases stayed unmatched. The CDR3 consists of 13 residues. The chain's CDR3 is CASSRDYQETQYF. For the CDR3, the DNA is TGTGCCAGCAGCCGGGACTATCAAGAGACCCAGTACTTC. Variable domain in full (rest from reference TRBV11-1 and TRBJ2-5): EAEVAQSPRYKITEKSQAVAFWCDPISGHATLYWYRQILGQGPELLVQFQDESVVDDSQLPKDRFSAERLKGVDSTLKIQPAELGDSAMYLCASSRDYQETQYFGPGTRLLVL.

The table lists this clone with a few counts. The chain recombines TRBV15 with TRBJ1-3; maybe TRBD1 (5 bases). CDR1 is LNHNV, CDR2 YYDKDF, per germline (reference sequence). This CDR3 region has 16 residues. V lost 5 bases, J lost 2 bases, and 16 bases lay in between. As DNA, the CDR3 is TGTGCCACCAGCCCTCGGTGGCAGGGTCCTGGAAACACCATATATTTT. This sequence encodes CATSPRWQGPGNTIYF.

The rearrangement links TRBV3-1 (or the pseudogene TRBV3-2) to TRBJ2-2; either TRBD1 or TRBD2 may fit D (5 bases each). There are 16 residues in the CDR3. Trimming shortened V by 5 bases and J by 7 bases, and 20 bases separated the two germline ends. Germline lookup yields CDR1 LGHDT and CDR2 YNNKEL (reference sequence). The CDR3 reads CASSFDRDREHGELFF. CDR3 in DNA: TGTGCCAGCAGCTTCGACCGGGACCGAGAACACGGGGAGCTGTTTTTT.

V gene TRBV7-8 combines with J gene TRBJ1-1; 8 bases are shared with TRBD1. Germline CDR1 SGHVS, CDR2 FQNEAQ. Losses at the gene ends were 1 base for V and 4 bases for J; bases not matched to a gene: 11. The CDR3 has 17 amino acids. In DNA, the CDR3 is TGTGCCAGCAGCTTAGGGGGGCAGGGGGCATGGGTCACTGAAGCTTTCTTT. It specifies CASSLGGQGAWVTEAFF.

V and J are TRBV7-9 and TRBJ2-5, with no clear D. This CDR3 comprises 15 residues. With 5 bases removed from V and 2 bases from J, the gap between germline ends came to 15 bases. Per germline, CDR1 SEHNR and CDR2 FQNEAQ (reference sequence). CDR3 DNA: TGTGCCAGCAGCCCTCCAAGGCCTATGCAAGAGACCCAGTACTTC. Translation: CASSPPRPMQETQYF.

The V and J genes are TRBV6-4 and TRBJ1-4; 9 nucleotides line up with TRBD1. V lost 11 bases and J lost 0; bases outside the gene matches: 16. Looked up from germline, CDR1 is MRHNA and CDR2 is SNTAGT. The CDR3 loop spans 18 amino acids. The CDR3 spells CAGHKQGAHFSTNEKLFF. CDR3 DNA sequence: TGTGCCGGACATAAACAGGGGGCGCATTTTTCAACTAATGAAAAACTGTTTTTT.

The chain has TRBV19 and TRBJ1-4, with 9 bases that match TRBD1. The germline gives CDR1 LNHDA, CDR2 SQIVND (reference sequence). This CDR3 has 18 residues. Trimming took 7 bases from V and 0 from J; bases not matched to a gene: 12. Here the CDR3 reads CASKSTDRGLSTNEKLFF. CDR3 sequence (DNA): TGTGCCAGTAAGTCCACGGACAGGGGACTGTCAACTAATGAAAAACTGTTTTTT.

This clone was picked up one time. The chain combines TRBV2 with TRBJ1-1; D not resolved. This CDR3 has 13 residues. With 5 bases removed from V and 2 bases from J, the gap between germline ends came to 9 bases. The germline V gene has CDR1 SNHLY and CDR2 FYNNEI. CDR3 in DNA: TGTGCCAGCAGTCCCGGACCCAACACTGAAGCTTTCTTT. This translates into CASSPGPNTEAFF.

The rearrangement uses TRBV29-1 and TRBJ2-5; 7 bases align to TRBD2. Germline values: CDR1 SQVTM, CDR2 ANQGSEA. The CDR3 length is 15 residues. J was trimmed by 4 bases and V by 3 bases; bases with no gene match: 11. The CDR3 reads CSVEGGALSVETQYF. The CDR3 bases are TGCAGCGTTGAGGGAGGGGCACTATCAGTAGAGACCCAGTACTTC.

The chain links TRBV6-5 to TRBJ1-5; maybe TRBD1 (6 bases). Per the germline V gene, CDR1 is MNHEY and CDR2 is SVGAGI. V lost 10 bases and J lost 7, with 17 bases in between. This CDR3 spans 13 amino acids. CDR3 sequence reads: CATLWGAGQPQHF. CDR3 sequence (DNA): TGTGCCACCCTTTGGGGGGCCGGGCAGCCCCAGCATTTT.

This clone appeared a single time. The chain uses TRBV5-1 and TRBJ2-7; 12 bases align to TRBD2. Germline V CDR1 and CDR2: SGHRS, YFSETQ. Trimming cost V 4 bases and J 4 bases; bases outside gene matches: 3. This CDR3 has 14 residues. CDR3 coding DNA: TGCGCCAGCAGCACCGGGACTAGCGGGTACGAGCAGTACTTC. Translation: CASSTGTSGYEQYF.